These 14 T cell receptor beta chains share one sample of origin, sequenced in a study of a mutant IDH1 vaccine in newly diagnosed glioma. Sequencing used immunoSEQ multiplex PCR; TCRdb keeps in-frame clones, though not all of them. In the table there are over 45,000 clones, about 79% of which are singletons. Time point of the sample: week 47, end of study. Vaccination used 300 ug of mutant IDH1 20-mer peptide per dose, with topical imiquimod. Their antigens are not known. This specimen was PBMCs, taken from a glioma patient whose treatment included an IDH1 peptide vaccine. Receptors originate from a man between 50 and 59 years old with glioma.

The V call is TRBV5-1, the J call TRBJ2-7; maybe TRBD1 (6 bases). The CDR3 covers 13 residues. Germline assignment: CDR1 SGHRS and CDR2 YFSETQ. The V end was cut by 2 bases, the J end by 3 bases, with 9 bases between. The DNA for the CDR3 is TGCGCCAGCAGCTTACAGGGTAACTACGAGCAGTACTTC. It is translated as CASSLQGNYEQYF.

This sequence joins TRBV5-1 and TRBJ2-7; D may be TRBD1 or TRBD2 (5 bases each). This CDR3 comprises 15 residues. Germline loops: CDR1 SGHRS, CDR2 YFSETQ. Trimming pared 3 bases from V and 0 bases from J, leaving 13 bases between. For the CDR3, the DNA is TGCGCCAGCAGCTCCTCCGGGGCCCACTCCTACGAGCAGTACTTC. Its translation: CASSSSGAHSYEQYF.

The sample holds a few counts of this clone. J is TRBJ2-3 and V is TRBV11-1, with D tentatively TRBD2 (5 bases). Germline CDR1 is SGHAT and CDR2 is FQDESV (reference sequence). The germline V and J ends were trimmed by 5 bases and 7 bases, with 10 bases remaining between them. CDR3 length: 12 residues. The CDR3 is CASSLSGNTQYF. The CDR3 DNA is TGTGCCAGCAGCCTCTCGGGGAATACGCAGTATTTT.

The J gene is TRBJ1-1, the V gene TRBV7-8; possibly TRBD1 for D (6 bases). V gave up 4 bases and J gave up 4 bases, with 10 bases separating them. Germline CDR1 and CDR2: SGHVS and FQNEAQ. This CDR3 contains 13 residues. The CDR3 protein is CASSSPQGTEAFF. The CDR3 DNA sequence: TGTGCCAGCAGCTCACCACAGGGCACTGAAGCTTTCTTT.

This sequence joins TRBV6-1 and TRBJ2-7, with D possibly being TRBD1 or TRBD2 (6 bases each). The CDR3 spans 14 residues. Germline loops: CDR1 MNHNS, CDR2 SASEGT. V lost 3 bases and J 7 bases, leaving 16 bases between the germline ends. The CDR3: CASSDPIGGREQYF. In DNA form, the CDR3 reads TGTGCCAGCAGTGATCCAATAGGGGGGCGGGAGCAGTACTTC.

CDR3 sequence (DNA): TGTGCCTTTTACAGGGGAATCTATGGCTACACCTTC. It codes for CAFYRGIYGYTF. The J gene is TRBJ1-2, the V gene TRBV30; TRBD1 agrees at 7 bases. The germline CDR1 and CDR2 sequences are GTSNPN and SVGIG (reference sequence). The V and J ends lost 7 bases and 4 bases, in that order; junction bases with no gene match: 6. CDR3 length: 12 amino acids.

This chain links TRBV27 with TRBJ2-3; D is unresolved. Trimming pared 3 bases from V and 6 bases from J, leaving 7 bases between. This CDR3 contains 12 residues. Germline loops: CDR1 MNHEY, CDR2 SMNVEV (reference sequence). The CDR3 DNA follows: TGTGCCAGCAGTTTTCTGGGGGATACGCAGTATTTT. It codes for CASSFLGDTQYF.

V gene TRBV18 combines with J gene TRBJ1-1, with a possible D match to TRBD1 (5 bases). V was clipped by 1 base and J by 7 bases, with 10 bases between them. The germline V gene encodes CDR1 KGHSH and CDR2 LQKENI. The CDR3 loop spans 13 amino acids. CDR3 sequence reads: CASSPQGDFEAFF. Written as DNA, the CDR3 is TGTGCCAGCTCACCACAAGGGGATTTTGAAGCTTTCTTT.

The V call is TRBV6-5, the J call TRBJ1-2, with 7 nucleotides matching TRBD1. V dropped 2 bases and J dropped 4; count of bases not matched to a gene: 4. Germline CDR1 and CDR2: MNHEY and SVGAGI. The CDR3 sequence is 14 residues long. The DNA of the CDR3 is TGTGCCAGCAGTTACACAGGGGTGGGCTATGGCTACACCTTC. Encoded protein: CASSYTGVGYGYTF.

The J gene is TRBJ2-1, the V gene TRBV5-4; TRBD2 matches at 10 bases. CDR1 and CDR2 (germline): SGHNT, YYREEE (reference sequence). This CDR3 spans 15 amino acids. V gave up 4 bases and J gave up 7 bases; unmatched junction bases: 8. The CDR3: CASSPIAGGGNEQFF. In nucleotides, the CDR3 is TGTGCCAGCAGCCCCATAGCGGGGGGCGGGAATGAGCAGTTCTTC.

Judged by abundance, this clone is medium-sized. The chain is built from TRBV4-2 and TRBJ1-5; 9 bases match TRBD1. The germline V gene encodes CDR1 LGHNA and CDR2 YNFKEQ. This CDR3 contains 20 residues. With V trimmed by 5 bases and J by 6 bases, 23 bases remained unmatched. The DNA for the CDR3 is TGTGCCAGCAGCGCGAACCTTGGTTTCCCGGGACAGGGAATTGGTCAGCCCCAGCATTTT. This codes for CASSANLGFPGQGIGQPQHF.

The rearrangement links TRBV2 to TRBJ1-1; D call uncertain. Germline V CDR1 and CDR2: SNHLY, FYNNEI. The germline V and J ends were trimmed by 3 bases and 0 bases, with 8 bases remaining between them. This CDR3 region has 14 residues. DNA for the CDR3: TGTGCCAGCAGTGAGTCCGTCATGAACACTGAAGCTTTCTTT. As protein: CASSESVMNTEAFF. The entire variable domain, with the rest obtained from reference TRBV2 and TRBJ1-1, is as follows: EPEVTQTPSHQVTQMGQEVILRCVPISNHLYFYWYRQILGQKVEFLVSFYNNEISEKSEIFDDQFSVERPDGSNFTLKIRSTKLEDSAMYFCASSESVMNTEAFFGQGTRLTVV.

The CDR3 sequence is CASSQGTGEGETQYF. The CDR3 DNA sequence: TGCGCCAGCAGCCAAGGGACAGGGGAGGGTGAGACCCAGTACTTC. The genes are TRBV4-3 and TRBJ2-5; TRBD1 agrees at 9 bases. From germline, CDR1 is LGHNA and CDR2 YSLEER. There are 15 residues in the CDR3. V was pared by 1 base and J by 5 bases, with 5 bases of the junction left unmatched.

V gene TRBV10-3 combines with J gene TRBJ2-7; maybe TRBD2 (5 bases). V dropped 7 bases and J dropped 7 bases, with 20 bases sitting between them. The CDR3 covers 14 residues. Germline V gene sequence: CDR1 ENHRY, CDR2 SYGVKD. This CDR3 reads CAINPSGTIVEQYF. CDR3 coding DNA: TGTGCCATCAACCCATCGGGAACAATTGTTGAGCAGTACTTC.